This paragraph reports one T cell receptor beta chain. Other DNA sequences in this specimen translate into the identical CDR3. The V end was cut by 1 base, the J end by 3 bases, with 6 bases between. The CDR3 sequence is 13 residues long. Sequenced by immunoSEQ multiplex PCR; TCRdb stores in-frame clones only, minus some. The table has around 150,000 clones, approximately 88% seen once; the top ten hold approximately 10%. This sample stems from a study of blood T cell repertoires in COVID-19. Study in general: Samples taken during acute and convalescent COVID-19 were collected in the United States, Italy and Spain. PBMCs, B-cell-depleted T cells, or T cells were the source of the cDNA or gDNA that made up the material.

This chain links TRBV12-3 or TRBV12-4 with TRBJ2-5; D is ambiguous. This TCR was recovered from a man aged 55 to 70 with active or convalescent COVID-19. Sequenced material: peripheral blood. CDR3 sequence reads: CASSLGGKETQYF. CDR3 DNA: TGTGCCAGCAGTTTAGGCGGAAAAGAGACCCAGTACTTC.